Sequencing of this T cell receptor beta chain was carried out in a study of cytomegalovirus exposure and HLA in healthy donors. Details on this clone: Relative to the germline gene, one junction end is altered; a read error may explain this.

Sequencing used immunoSEQ multiplex PCR; TCRdb keeps in-frame clones, though not all of them. Seen here are 100,000 to 150,000 clones, roughly 88% observed once, and the top ten hold less than 2%. The germline V gene encodes CDR1 DFQATT and CDR2 SNEGSKA (reference sequence). The CDR3 length is 11 residues. The receptor was derived from a man aged 18-30 years in good health and CMV-seronegative. The sequenced sample consisted of PBMCs. The chain has TRBV20-1 and TRBJ1-2; D possibly corresponds to TRBD1 (6 bases). The CDR3 is CQATGLYSYTF. CDR3 coding DNA: TGTCAAGCGACAGGTCTATATAGCTACACCTTC.